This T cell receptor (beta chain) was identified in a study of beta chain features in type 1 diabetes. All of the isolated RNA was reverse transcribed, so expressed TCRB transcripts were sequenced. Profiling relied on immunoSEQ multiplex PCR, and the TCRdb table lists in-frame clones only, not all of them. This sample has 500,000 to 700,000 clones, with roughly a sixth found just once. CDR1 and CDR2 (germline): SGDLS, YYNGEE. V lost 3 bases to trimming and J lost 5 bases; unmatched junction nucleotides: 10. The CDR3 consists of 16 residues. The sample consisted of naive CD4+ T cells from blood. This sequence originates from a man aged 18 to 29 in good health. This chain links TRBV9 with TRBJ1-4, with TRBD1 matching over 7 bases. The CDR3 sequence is CASSAAPGQPNEKLFF. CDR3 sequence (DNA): TGTGCCAGCAGCGCCGCTCCGGGACAGCCAAATGAAAAACTGTTTTTT.